This is a list of T cell receptor beta chains from one sample in a study of cytomegalovirus exposure and HLA in healthy donors. This table comes from immunoSEQ multiplex PCR, and its TCRdb copy is limited to in-frame clones, with some not included. The sample includes around 170,000 clones, 80% of them seen just once. Sequencing was carried out using PBMCs. Receptors originate from a woman in her 30s in good health and CMV-seronegative. The CDR3 runs from the conserved cysteine through the conserved F or W. D genes are given only for firm matches. Clone size is not always given. Where it is, it says once, few, many or a class for expanded clones.

d_call clone_size j_call v_call cdr3_nt cdr3_aa
. few TRBJ2-6 TRBV4-1 TGCGCCAGCAGCCAGCTGATGAGTTCCTCTGGGGCCAACGTCCTGACTTTC CASSQLMSSSGANVLTF
TRBD1 once TRBJ1-2 TRBV30 TGTGCCTGGACGGACAGGGCTCTTTCTCTGAATGGCTACACCTTC CAWTDRALSLNGYTF
TRBD2 . TRBJ2-7 TRBV10-1 TGCGCCAGCAGTGAGTCGAGGGGACTAGCGGGGGCGAGGTACGAGCAGTACTTC CASSESRGLAGARYEQYF
TRBD1 . TRBJ1-1 TRBV14 TGTGCCAGCAGCGAGCGACAGGGGAAAGCTGAAGCTTTCTTT CASSERQGKAEAFF
TRBD2 once TRBJ2-7 TRBV19 TGTGCCGGCACTAACCGGGGGGGCTCCGAGCAGTACTTC CAGTNRGGSEQYF
. . TRBJ1-3 TRBV25-1 TGTGCCAGCAGCTTTAACTCTGGAAACACCATATATTTT CASSFNSGNTIYF
. . TRBJ2-5 TRBV27 TGTGCCAGCAGTTCACAAGAGACCCAGTACTTC CASSSQETQYF
TRBD1 . TRBJ1-5 TRBV7-8 TGTGCCAGCAGACCGACGGGACAGGGGGGATATAGCAATCAGCCCCAGCATTTT CASRPTGQGGYSNQPQHF
. few TRBJ2-7 TRBV10-3 TGTGCCATCAGTGATAGAGCCTACGAGCAGTACTTC CAISDRAYEQYF
. . TRBJ2-7 TRBV4-3 TGCGCCAGCAGCCAAGACCCGTCGGCTCGAGGGCTTGTCTACGAGCAGTACTTC CASSQDPSARGLVYEQYF
. . TRBJ1-1 TRBV7-2 TGTGCCAGCAGCCCGCAGGGGCGGGTGAACACTGAAGCTTTCTTT CASSPQGRVNTEAFF
. . TRBJ1-1 TRBV30 TGTGCCTGGACGGCGGTTGAAGCTTTCTTT CAWTAVEAFF
TRBD1 . TRBJ2-1 TRBV9 TGTGCCAGCAGCGTAAGCACAGGGGGGTATTGGCAGTTCTTC CASSVSTGGYWQFF
TRBD1 few TRBJ2-4 TRBV29-1 TGCAGCGTAAACAGGGGGGCGACGGGGAACATTCAGTACTTC CSVNRGATGNIQYF
TRBD1 . TRBJ2-1 TRBV10-1 TGCGCCAGCAGTGAGGACGGGACAGCCTACAATGAGCAGTTCTTC CASSEDGTAYNEQFF
. . TRBJ2-2 TRBV10-3 TGTGCCATCAGTGGGCCAGGAGGGGACACCGGGGAGCTGTTTTTT CAISGPGGDTGELFF
TRBD2 . TRBJ2-1 TRBV5-1 TGCGCCAGCAGCTTGGGACTAGCGGAGCAGTTCTTC CASSLGLAEQFF
TRBD1 . TRBJ1-2 TRBV7-9 TGTGCCAGCAGCTCCGGACAGGGTACCCTTTATGGCTACACCTTC CASSSGQGTLYGYTF
. . TRBJ2-1 TRBV7-2 TGTGCCAGCGGCCCCCTCGGGGGCTCCTACAATGAGCAGTTCTTC CASGPLGGSYNEQFF
. . TRBJ1-6 TRBV7-8 TGTGCCAGCAGCGGCTACAGGGCAGGAGCCTATTCACCCCTCCACTTT CASSGYRAGAYSPLHF
TRBD1 . TRBJ1-3 TRBV7-2 TGTGCCAGCAGCTTAAAGGGGACAGGGAAGCCGGCCGGAAACACCATATATTTT CASSLKGTGKPAGNTIYF
. . TRBJ1-3 TRBV9 TGTGCCAGCAGCACTAGCCGCGTCTCTGGAAACACCATATATTTT CASSTSRVSGNTIYF
. . TRBJ2-5 TRBV20-1 TGCAGTGCCATGAGGGAGACCCAGTACTTC CSAMRETQYF
. . TRBJ2-1 TRBV5-6 TGTGCCAGCAGCTTGGAGGCCAGGGGTCTACAGGGGCAGTTCTTC CASSLEARGLQGQFF
. . TRBJ2-5 TRBV27 TGTGCCAGCAGTTTGAGGAGCACTACAGAGACCCAGTACTTC CASSLRSTTETQYF
. few TRBJ1-1 TRBV5-1 TGCGCCAGCAGCTTGTGGCAGAACACTGAAGCTTTCTTT CASSLWQNTEAFF
TRBD1 . TRBJ1-4 TRBV10-1 TGCGCCAGCAGGCATCGACAGGGGGGAAATGAAAAACTGTTTTTT CASRHRQGGNEKLFF
. . TRBJ2-1 TRBV9 TGTGCCAGCAGCGTAGTGGGCAGGGATATTGAGCAGTTCTTC CASSVVGRDIEQFF
. . TRBJ2-3 TRBV18 TGTGCCAGCTCACCTTTGACAGGTAGCTTGACAGATACGCAGTATTTT CASSPLTGSLTDTQYF
TRBD1 . TRBJ2-7 TRBV2 TGTGCCAGCACGGGTACAGGGGGAGCCTACGAGCAGTACTTC CASTGTGGAYEQYF
TRBD2 . TRBJ2-2 TRBV10-3 TGTGCCATCAGTGACCTAGCGGGGGGACCCGCGAACACCGGGGAGCTGTTTTTT CAISDLAGGPANTGELFF
. . TRBJ2-7 TRBV7-3 TGTGCCAGCAGCAGGGAGCCATTACAAGAGCAGTACTTC CASSREPLQEQYF
. . TRBJ2-2 TRBV5-1 TGCGCCAGCAGCCGCCGGTCAGGGGACGGCACCGGGGAGCTGTTTTTT CASSRRSGDGTGELFF
TRBD1 . TRBJ1-1 TRBV6-5 TGTGCCAGCAGTCAGGGACAGGGTGAAGCTTTCTTT CASSQGQGEAFF
. . TRBJ2-2 TRBV10-1 TGCGCCAGCAGTGGCCTGGGGCGGGGACCTAACACCGGGGAGCTGTTTTTT CASSGLGRGPNTGELFF
. . TRBJ2-3 TRBV2 TGTGCCAGCAGTACCCGACTACCGGCCACAGATACGCAGTATTTT CASSTRLPATDTQYF
. . TRBJ1-2 TRBV7-2 TGTGCCAGCAGCTTACCGGGGACTAACTATGGCTACACCTTC CASSLPGTNYGYTF
TRBD1 . TRBJ1-6 TRBV6-8 TGTGCCAGCACCAAAGGCCCCAAATCCAGGGGGCTCGCTAGGTCACCCCTCCACTTT CASTKGPKSRGLARSPLHF
. . TRBJ2-7 TRBV5-4 TGTGCCAGCAGCCCGGTGGGGCCCTACGAGCAGTACTTC CASSPVGPYEQYF
. . TRBJ1-2 TRBV9 TGTGCCAGCAGCGTGGGGGTGGGGACCCTATTACAGGGAGGCTACACCTTC CASSVGVGTLLQGGYTF
. few TRBJ2-1 TRBV9 TGTGCCAGCAGCACAGGACGCTCCTACAATGAGCAGTTCTTC CASSTGRSYNEQFF
TRBD1 once TRBJ1-2 TRBV29-1 TGCAGCGTCCAGAGGGGGCGGGGGGAAGGCTACACCTTC CSVQRGRGEGYTF
. . TRBJ1-1 TRBV11-1 TGTGCCAGCAGCTTCGGGACACCCACTGAAGCTTTCTTT CASSFGTPTEAFF